Each of the 7 T cell receptor beta chains below was sequenced from the same sample in a study of cytomegalovirus exposure and HLA in healthy donors. Vbeta (60) and Jbeta (13) primers were used in the PCR. Libraries were prepared by immunoSEQ multiplex PCR; TCRdb keeps only in-frame clonotypes and omits some of them. The sample lists about 130,000 clones, roughly 80% occurring once. Sequenced: PBMCs. These TCRs come from a man between 18 and 35 years old in good health and CMV-seropositive.

The table lists this clone with a count of one. The gene calls are TRBV27 and TRBJ1-2; 7 nucleotides align to TRBD1. The ends lost 5 bases at V and 2 bases at J; junction bases unmatched: 5. Per germline, CDR1 MNHEY and CDR2 SMNVEV (reference sequence). The CDR3 consists of 14 residues. CDR3 amino acids: CASSPGGRNYGYTF. The CDR3 DNA reads TGTGCCAGCAGTCCAGGGGGGAGGAACTATGGCTACACCTTC.

This clone was seen only once. J is TRBJ2-3 and V is TRBV6-1; D gene uncertain. Germline V lookup: CDR1 MNHNS, CDR2 SASEGT. CDR3 length: 14 residues. V lost 11 bases, J lost 2 bases, and 17 bases lay in between. In DNA, the CDR3 is TGTGCCTTAAGACACCCCTTTTTCACAGATACGCAGTATTTT. Encoded protein: CALRHPFFTDTQYF.

V usage is TRBV7-9 and J usage is TRBJ2-2; D gene unclear. The V end lost 5 bases, the J end lost 6 bases, and 13 bases lay between the germline ends. Germline CDR1 is SEHNR and CDR2 is FQNEAQ (reference sequence). The CDR3 length is 14 residues. The CDR3 coding sequence is TGTGCCAGCAGCCCCACGATGAGCCCCGGGGAGCTGTTTTTT. Encoded protein: CASSPTMSPGELFF.

This clone was recorded a few times. The V call is TRBV4-2, the J call TRBJ1-4, with D hard to call. Trimming took 0 bases from V and 0 from J, leaving 14 bases between them. The CDR3 runs 18 residues. Germline CDR1 and CDR2: LGHNA and YNFKEQ. The CDR3 DNA follows: TGTGCCAGCAGCCAAGATCGGCCGGGGAGAGCAACTAATGAAAAACTGTTTTTT. This sequence encodes CASSQDRPGRATNEKLFF.

In regard to this clone: At one of its ends the junction is not consistent with the germline gene, which may arise from a read error. This chain uses TRBV4-1 with TRBJ1-1, with TRBD1 identical over 8 bases. Germline assignment: CDR1 MGHRA and CDR2 YSYEKL. CDR3 length: 15 amino acids. The CDR3 nucleotides read TGTGCCAGCAGCCAACTGACGGCCGGACAGGGTGAAGCTTTCTTT. Amino acid sequence: CASSQLTAGQGEAFF.

The genes are TRBV29-1 and TRBJ2-2; D gene ambiguous. The CDR3 has 13 amino acids. Trimming pared 7 bases from V and 1 base from J, leaving 10 bases between. Per the germline V gene, CDR1 is SQVTM and CDR2 is ANQGSEA. In DNA, the CDR3 is TGCAGCGGGGCACGACGGAACACCGGGGAGCTGTTTTTT. Translated: CSGARRNTGELFF.

This chain joins TRBV5-1 and TRBJ2-5, with D possibly matching TRBD2 (5 bases). The CDR3 contains 14 residues. V was pared by 7 bases and J by 2 bases, with 15 bases between. Germline V lookup: CDR1 SGHRS, CDR2 YFSETQ. CDR3 DNA sequence: TGCGCCAGCGGGAGCGGAAACCAGCAAGAGACCCAGTACTTC. Translated, it gives CASGSGNQQETQYF.